The subject of this entry is one TCR beta chain. Antigen unknown. These data originate in a study of T cell responses to AZD1222 COVID-19 vaccine. Study summary: Second-dose schedules of about 4 or about 12 weeks were combined.

Germline CDR1 and CDR2: MDHEN and SYDVKM. V was trimmed by 2 bases and J by 5 bases, leaving 10 bases between them. The CDR3 is 14 amino acids. The method was immunoSEQ multiplex PCR; TCRdb's version includes in-frame clones alone and lacks a portion of them. The table lists 150,000 to 200,000 clones, 85% to 90% of them singletons, with around 6.4% in the top ten. Study conclusions and caveats: Females outnumbered males among donors, who were mostly white British; clonal diversity was possibly underestimated. Across spike, vaccine-associated CD4 TCRs were found, dominant at 160-218 and 743-854.

The V gene is TRBV28, the J gene TRBJ1-3; D possibly corresponds to TRBD1 (6 bases). The source was peripheral blood, collected on day 0 of AZD1222 vaccination. The source of this sequence is an adult in good health. The CDR3: CASSLRTGRNTIYF. The CDR3 bases are TGTGCCAGCAGTTTAAGAACAGGGAGAAACACCATATATTTT.